Listed here are 28 T cell receptor beta chains from one sample, sequenced in a study of T-cell reconstitution after alpha-beta-depleted transplantation in children. Unique molecular identifiers were used to barcode this TCRbeta library. TCRdb used MiXCR to reprocess the PCR reads, holding one entry per CDR3 protein. The data contain around 680,000 distinct CDR3 sequences, about 15% of them singletons. This specimen consisted of PBMCs from the stem cell graft donor, obtained from the stem cell graft. The receptors originated from a human donor who donated a stem cell graft to a child with acute myeloid leukemia.

The CDR3 DNA reads TGCGCCAGCAGCTCCCCCGAGGAGCGGGGGGGCCGAAATACGCAGTATTTT. Translated: CASSSPEERGGRNTQYF. The rearrangement uses TRBV5-1 and TRBJ2-3, with TRBD2 matching over 10 bases. Per the germline V gene, CDR1 is SGHRS and CDR2 is YFSETQ. CDR3 size: 17 residues. The trim removed 3 bases at V and 7 bases at J, leaving 14 bases unmatched.

This clonotype showed up many times. The chain links TRBV20-1 to TRBJ1-5; D is unclear. Trimming cost V 0 bases and J 6 bases, with 12 bases left between them. Germline V gene data show CDR1 as DFQATT and CDR2 as SNEGSKA (reference sequence). The CDR3 runs 14 residues. The CDR3 here is CSARDRGGGQPQHF. Here the CDR3 DNA reads TGCAGTGCTAGAGATAGAGGTGGCGGTCAGCCCCAGCATTTT.

This clonotype was seen ten or more times. The chain carries TRBV7-9 and TRBJ2-7; D uncertain. This CDR3 contains 13 residues. In germline, CDR1 is SEHNR, CDR2 FQNEAQ (reference sequence). With 5 bases removed from V and 5 bases from J, the gap between germline ends came to 13 bases. The CDR3 loop reads CASSLVDNHEQYF. The CDR3 DNA reads TGTGCCAGCAGCCTAGTCGACAACCACGAGCAGTACTTC.

As concerns this clonotype: This sequence may be a read error, since a much larger clone differs from it by one base. The chain is built from TRBV20-1 and TRBJ1-4; 7 bases map to TRBD1. This CDR3 has 13 amino acids. CDR1 is DFQATT, CDR2 SNEGSKA, per germline (reference sequence). CDR3 in amino acids: CRATTGINEKLFF. Here the CDR3 DNA reads TGCCGTGCCACGACAGGGATTAATGAAAAACTGTTTTTT.

This clonotype was observed at least ten times. The chain employs TRBV12-3 or TRBV12-4 and TRBJ1-5; D uncertain. The CDR3 extends over 12 amino acids. The V end was cut by 6 bases, the J end by 9 bases, with 12 bases between. Here the CDR3 DNA reads TGTGCCAGCAGCACCAGGCTCCGGCCCCAGCATTTT. Translating gives CASSTRLRPQHF.

A note on this clonotype: One base away lies a much larger clone, so this may be a sequencing read error. This rearrangement joins TRBV20-1 to TRBJ2-1; 12 bases are shared with TRBD2. From germline, CDR1 is DFQATT and CDR2 SNEGSKA (reference sequence). The length of the CDR3 is 17 residues. The CDR3 here is CSAGPTSGGPLGNDQFF. The CDR3 DNA reads as TGCAGTGCTGGCCCGACTAGCGGGGGCCCACTAGGGAATGACCAGTTCTTC.

This clonotype was observed at least ten times. The V gene is TRBV7-2, the J gene TRBJ1-1; D is perhaps TRBD1 (5 bases). The CDR3 is made up of 15 amino acids. V was clipped by 2 bases and J by 5 bases, with 15 bases between them. Germline V gene data show CDR1 as SGHTA and CDR2 as FQGNSA. DNA for the CDR3: TGTGCCAGCAGCTTAAGTCTGGGGGTTGGGACTGAAGCTTTCTTT. Protein sequence: CASSLSLGVGTEAFF.

The chain has TRBV7-7 and TRBJ2-1; tentative D call: TRBD2 (6 bases). Germline lookup yields CDR1 SSHAT and CDR2 FNYEAQ (reference sequence). CDR3 length: 15 residues. V gave up 5 bases and J gave up 1 base, with 12 bases separating them. CDR3 sequence: CASSDSSGSYNEQFF. As DNA, the CDR3 is TGTGCCAGCAGCGATAGCAGCGGGTCCTACAATGAGCAGTTCTTC.

This clonotype occurred many times. The CDR3 region is CASSLEGALKDTQYF. In nucleotides, the CDR3 is TGTGCCAGCAGCTTGGAGGGGGCCCTAAAAGATACGCAGTATTTT. The chain links TRBV5-5 to TRBJ2-3, with 7 bases matching TRBD1. Trimming cost V 0 bases and J 5 bases; bases outside gene matches: 6. Per the germline V gene, CDR1 is SGHKS and CDR2 is YYEKEE (reference sequence). The CDR3 has 15 residues. Full variable domain (missing parts from reference TRBV5-5 and TRBJ2-3): DAGVTQSPTHLIKTRGQQVTLRCSPISGHKSVSWYQQVLGQGPQFIFQYYEKEERGRGNFPDRFSARQFPNYSSELNVNALLLGDSALYLCASSLEGALKDTQYFGPGTRLTVL.

Notes on this clonotype: This may arise from a read error, as a much more abundant clone is one base away. The gene calls are TRBV12-3 or TRBV12-4 and TRBJ2-2; D is ambiguous. The length of the CDR3 is 11 residues. The DNA for the CDR3 is TGTGCCAGCAGTTTCCCCGGGCAGCTGTTTTTT. Translating it yields CASSFPGQLFF.

This clonotype was detected a few times. The chain is built from TRBV7-6 and TRBJ2-7; 7 bases align to TRBD1. Germline-derived CDR1 and CDR2 are SGHVS and FNYEAQ. CDR3 length equals 14 residues. V lost 3 bases and J lost 4; bases outside the gene matches: 6. The CDR3 spells CASSLAQGDYEQYF. For the CDR3, the DNA is TGTGCCAGCAGCTTGGCGCAGGGGGATTACGAGCAGTACTTC.

The chain employs TRBV12-3 or TRBV12-4 and TRBJ1-1; D unresolved. Trimming cost V 5 bases and J 1 base, with 11 bases left between them. This CDR3 comprises 14 residues. The CDR3 spells CASSNPAPNTEAFF. The CDR3 DNA is TGTGCCAGCAGTAACCCAGCTCCGAACACTGAAGCTTTCTTT.

This clonotype was counted between two and nine times. The rearrangement uses TRBV27 and TRBJ1-6, with a weak D call TRBD1 (5 bases). V gave up 6 bases and J gave up 7 bases, with 16 bases separating them. The CDR3 spans 15 residues. Germline lookup yields CDR1 MNHEY and CDR2 SMNVEV (reference sequence). The CDR3: CASSWGLRVNSPLHF. The CDR3 nucleotides are TGTGCCAGCAGCTGGGGGTTGAGGGTAAATTCACCCCTCCACTTT.

This clonotype was counted between two and nine times. The V and J genes are TRBV6-5 and TRBJ1-1; 8 nucleotides align to TRBD1. J was trimmed by 0 bases and V by 2 bases; bases with no gene match: 2. There are 15 residues in the CDR3. Germline V CDR1 and CDR2: MNHEY, SVGAGI. The CDR3 bases are TGTGCCAGCAGTTACCTGGACAGGGTGAACACTGAAGCTTTCTTT. It codes for CASSYLDRVNTEAFF.

This clonotype was counted only a few times. This chain uses TRBV6-5 with TRBJ2-3, with D unclear. With 0 bases removed from V and 0 bases from J, the gap between germline ends came to 10 bases. This CDR3 contains 16 residues. CDR1 is MNHEY and CDR2 is SVGAGI in the germline V gene. The DNA for the CDR3 is TGTGCCAGCAGTTACTCGGAGATAACTAGCACAGATACGCAGTATTTT. This sequence encodes CASSYSEITSTDTQYF.

This clonotype has only a few counts. The rearrangement uses TRBV21-1 and TRBJ1-1; the tabulated D call, TRBD1, remains unverified against the DNA. TRBV21-1 is described as a pseudogene. This CDR3 comprises 14 residues. The CDR3 here is CASIQQGPKRKAFF. CDR3 DNA: TGTGCCAGCATCCAACAGGGGCCTAAGAGGAAAGCTTTCTTT.

The table lists this clonotype with a few counts. This chain connects TRBV20-1 to TRBJ2-4; D not certain. The V end lost 3 bases, the J end lost 0 bases, and 6 bases lay between the germline ends. Germline loops: CDR1 DFQATT, CDR2 SNEGSKA (reference sequence). CDR3 size: 13 residues. The CDR3 protein is CSASSTAKNIQYF. DNA for the CDR3: TGCAGTGCTAGTTCGACAGCCAAAAACATTCAGTACTTC.

This clonotype was counted at least ten times. This chain uses TRBV20-1 with TRBJ2-1; the match to TRBD2 covers 9 bases. Germline CDR1 and CDR2: DFQATT and SNEGSKA (reference sequence). This CDR3 has 15 amino acids. The V gene end was trimmed by 3 bases and the J gene end by 0 bases; junction bases not matched to a gene: 3. The CDR3 sequence: CSASKRGDSYNEQFF. The CDR3 nucleotides read TGCAGTGCTAGTAAGCGGGGGGACTCCTACAATGAGCAGTTCTTC.

This clonotype showed up just once. V usage is TRBV7-2 and J usage is TRBJ2-4, with 8 bases lining up with TRBD2. The CDR3 extends over 14 amino acids. V was pared by 1 base and J by 7 bases, with 3 bases of the junction left unmatched. From germline, CDR1 is SGHTA and CDR2 FQGNSA. CDR3: CASSLGTSWNIQYF. As DNA, the CDR3 is TGTGCCAGCAGCTTAGGGACTAGCTGGAACATTCAGTACTTC.

Ten or more counts support this clonotype. This chain uses TRBV29-1 with TRBJ2-7, with 10 bases that match TRBD1. V was clipped by 6 bases and J by 1 base; unmatched bases: 21. In germline, CDR1 is SQVTM, CDR2 ANQGSEA. This CDR3 spans 19 amino acids. The CDR3 is CSVLIDRDRGKRRSYEQYF. The CDR3 DNA follows: TGCAGCGTCCTCATCGACCGGGACAGGGGAAAAAGAAGATCCTACGAGCAGTACTTC.

This clonotype was detected many times. The V and J genes are TRBV12-3 or TRBV12-4 and TRBJ2-4, with 11 positions matching TRBD2. V was pared by 6 bases and J by 9 bases, with 7 bases of the junction left unmatched. The CDR3 covers 14 residues. The CDR3 here is CASSLAGGAIIQYF. The DNA of the CDR3 is TGTGCCAGCAGCCTAGCGGGGGGAGCAATCATTCAGTACTTC.

The CDR3 coding sequence is TGTGCCACTTCGAGGGGCCTAGCGGGGATCACAGATACGCAGTATTTT. Translation: CATSRGLAGITDTQYF. This chain links TRBV24-1 with TRBJ2-3; 9 nucleotides line up with TRBD2. CDR1 and CDR2 from the germline V gene are KGHDR and SFDVKD. CDR3 length: 16 amino acids. V shed 10 bases and J 2 bases; nucleotides not matched to a gene: 12.

The chain recombines TRBV6-1 with TRBJ2-6; D remains ambiguous. V lost 1 base and J lost 0, with 7 bases in between. This CDR3 has 16 residues. From germline, CDR1 is MNHNS and CDR2 SASEGT. The CDR3 sequence: CASSEVGPSGANVLTF. The CDR3 DNA reads TGTGCCAGCAGTGAAGTAGGACCCTCTGGGGCCAACGTCCTGACTTTC.

The rearrangement uses TRBV5-1 and TRBJ2-3; no definite D call. The CDR3 totals 15 residues. Trimming took 6 bases from V and 4 from J, leaving 18 bases between them. Germline V gene sequence: CDR1 SGHRS, CDR2 YFSETQ. The CDR3 region has the DNA TGCGCCAGCACCCTACGACCCGAGGTCCCAGATACGCAGTATTTT. It yields the protein CASTLRPEVPDTQYF.

The chain uses TRBV7-8 and TRBJ2-5; D is ambiguous. The CDR3 consists of 14 residues. With 1 base removed from V and 0 bases from J, the gap between germline ends came to 6 bases. CDR1 and CDR2 (germline): SGHVS, FQNEAQ. DNA for the CDR3: TGTGCCAGCAGCTTAGACGCAGACCAAGAGACCCAGTACTTC. Protein product: CASSLDADQETQYF.

There are many counts of this clonotype. This rearrangement joins TRBV29-1 to TRBJ1-1, with D maybe TRBD1 (5 bases). This CDR3 region has 12 residues. Germline V lookup: CDR1 SQVTM, CDR2 ANQGSEA. V was clipped by 2 bases and J by 5 bases, with 9 bases between them. The CDR3 nucleotides are TGCAGCGTTGAACCGGAGGGGACTGAAGCTTTCTTT. The encoded protein is CSVEPEGTEAFF.

This clonotype was picked up many times. The genes are TRBV20-1 and TRBJ1-5, with TRBD1 as a possible D gene (6 bases). The CDR3 is made up of 13 amino acids. The V end was cut by 1 base, the J end by 4 bases, with 8 bases between. CDR1 is DFQATT, CDR2 SNEGSKA, per germline (reference sequence). CDR3 coding DNA: TGCAGTGCTAGAGTCCAGGGGAATCAGCCCCAGCATTTT. Amino acids: CSARVQGNQPQHF.

This clonotype was found many times. This chain joins TRBV10-3 and TRBJ2-5; TRBD1 aligns across 10 bases. With 11 bases clipped from V and 3 bases from J, the junction kept 3 bases outside the gene matches. The CDR3 covers 12 residues. Germline V gene lookup returns CDR1 ENHRY and CDR2 SYGVKD. CDR3 residues: CAVGTGEETQYF. The CDR3 bases are TGTGCCGTCGGGACAGGGGAAGAGACCCAGTACTTC.